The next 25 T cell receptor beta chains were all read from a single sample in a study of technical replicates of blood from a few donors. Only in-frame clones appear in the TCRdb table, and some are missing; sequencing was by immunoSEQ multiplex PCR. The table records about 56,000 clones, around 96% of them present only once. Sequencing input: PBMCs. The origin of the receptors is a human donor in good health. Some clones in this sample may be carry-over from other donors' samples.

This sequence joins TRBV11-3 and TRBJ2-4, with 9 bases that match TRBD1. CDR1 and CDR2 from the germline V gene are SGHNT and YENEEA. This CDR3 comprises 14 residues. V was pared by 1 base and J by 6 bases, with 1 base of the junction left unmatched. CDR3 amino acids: CASSLGQGGNIQYF. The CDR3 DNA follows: TGTGCCAGCAGCTTAGGACAGGGGGGAAACATTCAGTACTTC.

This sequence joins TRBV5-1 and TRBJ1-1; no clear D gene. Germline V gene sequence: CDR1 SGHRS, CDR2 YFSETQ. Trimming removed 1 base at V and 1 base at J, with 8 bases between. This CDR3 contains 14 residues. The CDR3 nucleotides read TGCGCCAGCAGCTTGAATGTGCGGAACACTGAAGCTTTCTTT. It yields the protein CASSLNVRNTEAFF.

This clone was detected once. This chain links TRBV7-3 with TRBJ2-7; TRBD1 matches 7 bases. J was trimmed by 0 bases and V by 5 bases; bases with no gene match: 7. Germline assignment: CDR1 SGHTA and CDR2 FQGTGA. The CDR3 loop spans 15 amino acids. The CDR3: CASSPQQGTSYEQYF. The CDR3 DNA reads TGTGCCAGCAGCCCCCAACAGGGGACCTCCTACGAGCAGTACTTC.

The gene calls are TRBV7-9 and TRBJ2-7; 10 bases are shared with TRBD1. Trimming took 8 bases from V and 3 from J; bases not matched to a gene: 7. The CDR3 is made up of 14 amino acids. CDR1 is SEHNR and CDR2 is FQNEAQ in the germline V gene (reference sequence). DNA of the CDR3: TGTGCCAGCGGCGGGGACAGGGGTCTCTACGAGCAGTACTTC. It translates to CASGGDRGLYEQYF.

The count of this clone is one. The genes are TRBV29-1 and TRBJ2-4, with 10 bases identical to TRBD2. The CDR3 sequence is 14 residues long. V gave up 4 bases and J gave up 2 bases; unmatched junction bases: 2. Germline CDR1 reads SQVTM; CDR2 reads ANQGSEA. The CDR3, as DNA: TGCAGCGTTGTAGCGGGGGGTTCCAAAAACATTCAGTACTTC. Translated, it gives CSVVAGGSKNIQYF.

As DNA, the CDR3 is TGTGCCAGTAGTACCCTCGGGACAGGGAACACTGAAGCTTTCTTT. Amino acids: CASSTLGTGNTEAFF. J is TRBJ1-1 and V is TRBV19, with 8 bases identical to TRBD1. From germline, CDR1 is LNHDA and CDR2 SQIVND (reference sequence). Trimming took 4 bases from V and 1 from J; bases not matched to a gene: 5. The CDR3 is made up of 15 amino acids.

The CDR3 loop is CATSRDPGRVDQPQHF. The DNA of the CDR3 is TGTGCCACCAGCAGAGATCCCGGCAGGGTCGATCAGCCCCAGCATTTT. The J gene is TRBJ1-5, the V gene TRBV15, with D possibly being TRBD1 (5 bases). Germline CDR1 is LNHNV and CDR2 is YYDKDF (reference sequence). V gave up 0 bases and J gave up 5 bases, with 14 bases separating them. The CDR3 contains 16 residues.

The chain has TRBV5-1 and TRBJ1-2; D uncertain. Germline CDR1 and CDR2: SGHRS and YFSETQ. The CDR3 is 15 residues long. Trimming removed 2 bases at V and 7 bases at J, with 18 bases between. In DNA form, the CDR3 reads TGCGCCAGCAGCTTATACGGGAGGCAACCGGGTGGCTACACCTTC. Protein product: CASSLYGRQPGGYTF.

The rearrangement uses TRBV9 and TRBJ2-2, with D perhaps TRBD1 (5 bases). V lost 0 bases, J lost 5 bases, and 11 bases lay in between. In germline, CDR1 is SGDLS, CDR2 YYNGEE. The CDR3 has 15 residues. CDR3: CASSVVGAMTGELFF. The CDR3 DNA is TGTGCCAGCAGCGTAGTAGGGGCGATGACCGGGGAGCTGTTTTTT. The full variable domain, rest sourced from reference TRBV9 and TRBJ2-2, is DSGVTQTPKHLITATGQRVTLRCSPRSGDLSVYWYQQSLDQGLQFLIQYYNGEERAKGNILERFSAQQFPDLHSELNLSSLELGDSALYFCASSVVGAMTGELFFGEGSRLTVL.

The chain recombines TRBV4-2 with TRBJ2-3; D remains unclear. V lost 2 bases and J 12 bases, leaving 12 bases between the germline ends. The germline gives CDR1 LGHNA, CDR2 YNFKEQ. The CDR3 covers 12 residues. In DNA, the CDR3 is TGTGCCAGCAGCCAATCCTCAGGTGCACAGTATTTT. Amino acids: CASSQSSGAQYF.

The CDR3 loop reads CASSHRGGAEAFF. CDR3 in DNA: TGTGCCAGCAGCCATAGGGGGGGGGCTGAAGCTTTCTTT. This chain connects TRBV7-3 to TRBJ1-1, with TRBD1 as a possible D gene (6 bases). This CDR3 is built from 13 residues. Looked up from germline, CDR1 is SGHTA and CDR2 is FQGTGA. V lost 5 bases and J 6 bases, leaving 13 bases between the germline ends.

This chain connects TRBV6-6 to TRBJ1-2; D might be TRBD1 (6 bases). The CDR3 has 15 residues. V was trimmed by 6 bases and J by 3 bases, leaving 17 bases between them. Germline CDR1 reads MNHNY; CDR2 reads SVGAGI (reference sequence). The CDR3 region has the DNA TGTGCCAGCAGGTCTAGGGGGGGGCCGGACTATGGCTACACCTTC. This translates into CASRSRGGPDYGYTF.

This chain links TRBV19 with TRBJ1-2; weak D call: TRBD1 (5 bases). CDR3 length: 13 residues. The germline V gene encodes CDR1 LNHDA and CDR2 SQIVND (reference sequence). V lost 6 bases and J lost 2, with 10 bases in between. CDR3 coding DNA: TGTGCCAGTAGGCGGGACGGCAACTATGGCTACACCTTC. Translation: CASRRDGNYGYTF.

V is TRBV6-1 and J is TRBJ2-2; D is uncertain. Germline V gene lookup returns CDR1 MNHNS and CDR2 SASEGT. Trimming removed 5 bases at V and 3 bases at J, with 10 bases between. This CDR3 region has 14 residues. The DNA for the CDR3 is TGTGCCAGCAGTCCCAGACGGGACACCGGGGAGCTGTTTTTT. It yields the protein CASSPRRDTGELFF.

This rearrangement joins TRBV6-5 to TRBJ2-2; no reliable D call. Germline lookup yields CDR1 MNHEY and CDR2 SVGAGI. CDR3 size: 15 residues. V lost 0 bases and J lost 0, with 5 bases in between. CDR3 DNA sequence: TGTGCCAGCAGTTACTCTAGAACGAACACCGGGGAGCTGTTTTTT. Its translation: CASSYSRTNTGELFF.

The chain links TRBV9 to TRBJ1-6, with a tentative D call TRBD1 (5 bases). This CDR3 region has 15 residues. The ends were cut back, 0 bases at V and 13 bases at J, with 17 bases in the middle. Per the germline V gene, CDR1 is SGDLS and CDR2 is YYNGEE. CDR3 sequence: CASSVAGGGAAPLHF. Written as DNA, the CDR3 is TGTGCCAGCAGCGTAGCTGGGGGAGGGGCGGCCCCCCTCCACTTT.

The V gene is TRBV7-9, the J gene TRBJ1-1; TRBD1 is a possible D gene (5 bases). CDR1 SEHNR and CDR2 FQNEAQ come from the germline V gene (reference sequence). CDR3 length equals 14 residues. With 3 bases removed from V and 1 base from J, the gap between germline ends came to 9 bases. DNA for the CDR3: TGTGCCAGCAGCTTTAGGGGAGGGAACACTGAAGCTTTCTTT. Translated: CASSFRGGNTEAFF.

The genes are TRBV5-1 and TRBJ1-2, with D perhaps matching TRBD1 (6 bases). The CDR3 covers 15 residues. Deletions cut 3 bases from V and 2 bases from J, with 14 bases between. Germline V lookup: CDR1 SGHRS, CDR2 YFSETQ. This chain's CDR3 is CASSSQGKSNYGYTF. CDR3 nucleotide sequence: TGCGCCAGCAGCTCCCAGGGGAAATCCAACTATGGCTACACCTTC.

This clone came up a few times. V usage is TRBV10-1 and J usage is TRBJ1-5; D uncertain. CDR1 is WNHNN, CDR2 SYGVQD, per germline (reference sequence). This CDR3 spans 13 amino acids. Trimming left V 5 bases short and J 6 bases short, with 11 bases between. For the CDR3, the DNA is TGCGCCAGCAGTTACCGCGGGTTTCAGCCCCAGCATTTT. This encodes CASSYRGFQPQHF.

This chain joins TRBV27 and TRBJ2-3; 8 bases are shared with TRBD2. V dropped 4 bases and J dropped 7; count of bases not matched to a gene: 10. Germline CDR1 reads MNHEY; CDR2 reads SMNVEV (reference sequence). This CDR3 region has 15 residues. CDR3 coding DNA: TGTGCCAGCAGTTCTCTCTTCGGGGGGGCACATACGCAGTATTTT. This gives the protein CASSSLFGGAHTQYF.

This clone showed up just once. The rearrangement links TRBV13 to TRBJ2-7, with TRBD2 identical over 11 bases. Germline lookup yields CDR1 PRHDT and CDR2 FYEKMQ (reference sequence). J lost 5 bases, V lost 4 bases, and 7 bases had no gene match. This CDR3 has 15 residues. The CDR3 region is CASSSMGLAENEQYF. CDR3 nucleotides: TGTGCCAGCAGCTCGATGGGACTAGCGGAGAACGAGCAGTACTTC.

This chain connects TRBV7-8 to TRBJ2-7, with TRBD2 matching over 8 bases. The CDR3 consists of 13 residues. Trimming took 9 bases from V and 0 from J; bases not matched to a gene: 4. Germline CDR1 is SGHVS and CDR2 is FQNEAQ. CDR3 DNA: TGTGCCAGTCGGGGGGGGGACTCCTACGAGCAGTACTTC. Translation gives CASRGGDSYEQYF.

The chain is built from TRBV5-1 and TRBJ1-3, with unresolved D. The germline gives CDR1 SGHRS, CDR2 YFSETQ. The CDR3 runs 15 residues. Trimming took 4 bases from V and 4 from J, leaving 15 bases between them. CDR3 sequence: CASSPPNPGGNTIYF. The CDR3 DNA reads TGCGCCAGCAGCCCCCCCAACCCGGGAGGAAACACCATATATTTT.

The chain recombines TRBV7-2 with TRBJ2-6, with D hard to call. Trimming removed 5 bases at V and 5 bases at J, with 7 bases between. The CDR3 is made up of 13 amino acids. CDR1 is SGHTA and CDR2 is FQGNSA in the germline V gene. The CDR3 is CASSPGWANVLTF. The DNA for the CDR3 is TGTGCCAGCAGCCCCGGGTGGGCCAACGTCCTGACTTTC.

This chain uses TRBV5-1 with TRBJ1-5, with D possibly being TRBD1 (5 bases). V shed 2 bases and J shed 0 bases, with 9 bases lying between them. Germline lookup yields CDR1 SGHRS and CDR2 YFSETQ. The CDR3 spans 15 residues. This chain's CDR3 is CASSLDSNSNQPQHF. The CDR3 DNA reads TGCGCCAGCAGCTTAGACAGCAATAGCAATCAGCCCCAGCATTTT.